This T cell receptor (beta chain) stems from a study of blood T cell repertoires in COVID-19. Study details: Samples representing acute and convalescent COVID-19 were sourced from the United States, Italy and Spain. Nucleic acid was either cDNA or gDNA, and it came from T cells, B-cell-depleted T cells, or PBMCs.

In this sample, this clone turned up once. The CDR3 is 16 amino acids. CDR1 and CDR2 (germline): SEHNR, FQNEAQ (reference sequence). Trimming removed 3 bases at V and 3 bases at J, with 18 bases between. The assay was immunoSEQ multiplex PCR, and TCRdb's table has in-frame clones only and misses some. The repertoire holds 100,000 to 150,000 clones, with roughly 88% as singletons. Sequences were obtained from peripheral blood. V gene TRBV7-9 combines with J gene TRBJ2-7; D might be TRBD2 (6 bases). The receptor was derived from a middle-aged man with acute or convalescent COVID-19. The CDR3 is CASSFGVGFGGYEQYF. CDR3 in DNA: TGTGCCAGCAGCTTTGGCGTGGGGTTCGGGGGCTACGAGCAGTACTTC.